Included here is one T cell receptor beta chain sequence, with context. Its antigen specificity is not known. No clone much larger than this one lies a single base away; base qualities are absent. Systemically healthy Caucasian individuals from Russia, 39 in total and aged roughly 6 to 100 years, were included as donors. Around 10 milliliters of peripheral blood were collected from each donor into EDTA-treated Vacutainer tubes. Ficoll-Paque density-gradient centrifugation was used to isolate PBMCs, with at least 6.5 million per sample. Trizol reagent was used to extract total RNA from the PBMCs, yielding at least 5 micrograms per sample. The percentages of naive CD45RAhigh/CD27high T cells were determined by flow cytometry on a PBMC aliquot from every donor. The source of the sample is a study of blood T cells in healthy people across ages (dated by TCRdb to 2015 to 2017). Regarding the study in general: In model experiments, template switching captured roughly one uniquely barcoded TCR beta cDNA molecule for every two T cells. To avoid experimental bias, donors of different ages were spread randomly across the sequencing lanes. The study measured age-related changes in TCR beta repertoire diversity using deep sequencing normalized with unique cDNA molecular identifiers. Four age groups were formed from the donors: young (average around 15 years), middle-aged (approximately 42), aged (62) and long-lived (more than 75). Using the same blood draw, the study looked at two additional independent replicas of 1 million unique cDNA reads for two donors, one aged 18 to 30 and the other aged 80 or older. What the study reported, not specific to this receptor: Observed TCR beta diversity correlated strongly with the percentage of naive T cells measured by flow cytometry. Compared with the aged group, the long-lived group had more naive CD4+ T cells, fewer expanded clones and increased TCR diversity, a pattern suggesting age selection. Observed TCR beta diversity per million T cells fell roughly linearly with age, and a significant reduction was already apparent by age around 44. Bulk unsorted PBMC profiling prevented conclusive comparison of naive and antigen-experienced compartments. Because the CMV infection status of the donors was unknown, age-related changes in expanded clonotypes may potentially have been confounded. Estimates of total diversity from one million sequenced T cells were regarded as lower bounds and underestimates.

Spanning cysteine to phenylalanine, the CDR3 consists of 14 amino acids. Kept here is only the CDR3 DNA, which spans 42 bases and is read in frame from base 1. For CDR1 and CDR2, the germline V gene lists SGHVS and FNYEAQ. The germline V end is reduced by 9 bases and the J end by 7 bases; junction bases left unmatched: 4. Library preparation was by 5' RACE. The sequencing machine was an Illumina HiSeq 2500. A second PCR of roughly 7 to 12 cycles was run with a J-beta primer mix and a sample-barcoded 5' primer. A unique molecular identifier was introduced onto each TCR beta cDNA molecule by a template-switch 5' adaptor carrying 12 random nucleotides. Each sample yielded at least 2.5 million CDR3-containing paired-end reads. The Mint cDNA synthesis kit, primed by a TRBC-specific oligonucleotide, was used to synthesize first-strand cDNA from all RNA. Following uracil-DNA glycosylase treatment, a first 18-cycle PCR with universal primers M1SS and BC2_uni_R was performed on all cDNA. The paper's data handling went like this. For normalization, 1 million high-quality reads were randomly selected from each sample, with every read carrying a distinct molecular identifier. Reads with shared molecular identifiers were discarded instead of being binned into consensus sequences. MiTCR, set to a Q25 quality threshold and the strictest error-elimination algorithm, was used for CDR3 identification, clonotype clustering and error correction. A nonparametric unseen species model with Euler transformation was used to estimate lower-bound total TCR beta diversity. The public reads were reprocessed in TCRdb via fastp at Q25 and MiXCR, keeping in-frame beta chains. Identical CDR3 proteins give one entry, which carries the most common genes and DNA. TCRdb's processing, not the study's, gives the V and J calls here. For this sample the table gives more than 1 million distinct CDR3 sequences, of which less than 50% were detected only once. The top ten hold over 15% of the sample.

Sequencing used blood. The chain is made from TRBV7-6 and TRBJ2-2; TRBD2 agrees with 14 junctional bases. The clonotype comes from a woman between 55 and 75 years old in good health. The encoded CDR3 is CASRTSGRIGELFF. Here is the DNA: TGTGCCAGTCGGACTAGCGGGAGGATCGGGGAGCTGTTTTTT. When the CDR3 is completed using the reference TRBV7-6 and TRBJ2-2 genes on either side, the full variable domain is GAGVSQSPRYKVTKRGQDVALRCDPISGHVSLYWYRQALGQGPEFLTYFNYEAQQDKSGLPNDRFSAERPEGSISTLTIQRTEQRDSAMYRCASRTSGRIGELFFGEGSRLTVL.